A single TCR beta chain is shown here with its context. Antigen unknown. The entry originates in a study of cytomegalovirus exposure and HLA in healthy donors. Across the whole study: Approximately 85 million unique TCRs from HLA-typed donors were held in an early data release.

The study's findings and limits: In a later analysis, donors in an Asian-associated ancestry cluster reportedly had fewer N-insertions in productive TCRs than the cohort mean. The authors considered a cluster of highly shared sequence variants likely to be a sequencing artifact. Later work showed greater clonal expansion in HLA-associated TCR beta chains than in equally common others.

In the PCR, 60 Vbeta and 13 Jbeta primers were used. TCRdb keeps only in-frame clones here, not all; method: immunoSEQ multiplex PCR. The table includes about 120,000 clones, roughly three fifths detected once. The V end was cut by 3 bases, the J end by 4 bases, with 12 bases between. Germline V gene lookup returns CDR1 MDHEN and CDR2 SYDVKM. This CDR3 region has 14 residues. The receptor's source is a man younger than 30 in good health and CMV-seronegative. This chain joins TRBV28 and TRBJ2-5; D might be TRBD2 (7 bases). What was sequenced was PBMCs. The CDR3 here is CASSLLGGGETQYF. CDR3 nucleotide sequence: TGTGCCAGCAGTTTGCTAGGGGGGGGAGAGACCCAGTACTTC.